Below, 9 T cell receptor beta chains from the same sample are listed, as sequenced in a study of T cells expressing NK-cell markers. TCRdb reprocessed the 5' RACE reads and keeps a single row for each CDR3 protein, giving no DNA. This sample's clone table lists 400,000 or so distinct CDR3 sequences. The sample comprised blood T cells: a sorted CD56 or NKG2C T cell subset, CD4+ or CD8+ T cells, or bulk PBMC T cells (not recorded which). Source of these receptors: a woman between 50 and 59 years old in good health.

The rearrangement joins TRBV24-1 to TRBJ2-3; TCRdb lists TRBD1, though no DNA is available to test this call. Per germline, CDR1 KGHDR and CDR2 SFDVKD. This CDR3 is 15 amino acids long. The CDR3 sequence: CATSDGTGNTDTQYF.

This chain uses TRBV12-3 or TRBV12-4 with TRBJ1-1. The CDR3 is made up of 12 amino acids. The CDR3: CAAGAVLTEAFF.

The chain joins TRBV6-6 to TRBJ2-1; absent DNA, TCRdb's TRBD1 call cannot be checked. CDR1 MNHNY and CDR2 SVGAGI come from the germline V gene (reference sequence). The CDR3 covers 13 residues. The CDR3 protein is CASTYTGGGEQFF.

The chain recombines TRBV24-1 with TRBJ2-3. The CDR3 covers 14 residues. Germline V gene sequence: CDR1 KGHDR, CDR2 SFDVKD. This chain's CDR3 is CATSEVGLTDTQYF.

The genes are TRBV5-1 and TRBJ1-1; TCRdb lists TRBD1, though no DNA is available to test this call. The CDR3 length is 15 residues. Germline-derived CDR1 and CDR2 are SGHRS and YFSETQ. The CDR3 loop reads CASSKRQGPNTEAFF.

The chain couples TRBV24-1 to TRBJ1-5. Germline V gives CDR1 KGHDR, CDR2 SFDVKD. This CDR3 is built from 14 residues. The CDR3 protein is CATSDPQSNQPQHF.

The J gene is TRBJ1-4, the V gene TRBV4-1. The V gene's germline CDR1 is MGHRA and CDR2 YSYEKL. The CDR3 sequence is 13 residues long. The CDR3: CASSRATNEKLFF.

The chain carries TRBV5-5 and TRBJ2-1; the TCRdb D gene call, TRBD1, has no DNA to confirm it. Germline assignment: CDR1 SGHKS and CDR2 YYEKEE (reference sequence). The CDR3 is 17 amino acids. CDR3 loop: CASSLRLGTGGYNEQFF.

The gene calls are TRBV7-4 and TRBJ1-2; the D call of TRBD1 rests on TCRdb alone, since no DNA is present to check it. Germline CDR1 is SGHVT and CDR2 is SQSDAQ. The CDR3 is 14 residues long. This CDR3 is CASTVGTGSFGYTF. The entire variable domain, with the rest obtained from reference TRBV7-4 and TRBJ1-2, is as follows: GAGVSQSPRYKVAKRGRDVALRCDSISGHVTLYWYRQTLGQGSEVLTYSQSDAQRDKSGRPSGRFSAERPERSVSTLKIQRTEQGDSAVYLCASTVGTGSFGYTFGSGTRLTVV.